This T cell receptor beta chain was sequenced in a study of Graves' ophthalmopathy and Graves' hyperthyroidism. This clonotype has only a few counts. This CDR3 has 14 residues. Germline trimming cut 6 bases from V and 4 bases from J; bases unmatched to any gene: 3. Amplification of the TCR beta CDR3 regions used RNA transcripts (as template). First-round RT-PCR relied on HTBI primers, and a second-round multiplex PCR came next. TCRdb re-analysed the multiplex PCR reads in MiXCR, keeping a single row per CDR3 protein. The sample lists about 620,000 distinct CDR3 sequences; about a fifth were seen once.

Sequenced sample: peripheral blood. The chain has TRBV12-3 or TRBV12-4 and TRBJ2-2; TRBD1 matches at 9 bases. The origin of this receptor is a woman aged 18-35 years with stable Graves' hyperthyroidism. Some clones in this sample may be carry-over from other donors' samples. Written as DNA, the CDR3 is TGTGCCAGCAGACAGGGGGCGCTCACCGGGGAGCTGTTTTTT. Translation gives CASRQGALTGELFF.